The rows below give T cell receptor beta chains drawn from one sample of a study of beta chain features in type 1 diabetes. Assay used: immunoSEQ multiplex PCR; TCRdb lists only in-frame clones, some missing. Of about 160,000 clones listed, roughly 8% are singletons. Sequenced input: central memory CD4+ T cells from blood. Receptor source: a woman aged 18-29 years with type 1 diabetes. Both conserved end residues are part of each CDR3. The D gene is left open where the match is weak. Expanded clones are given a class, and other clones once, few, many or no size at all.

d_call	v_call	clone_size	j_call	cdr3_aa	cdr3_nt
TRBD1	TRBV14	-	TRBJ2-7	CASSRDRGREQYF	TGTGCCAGCAGCCGGGACAGGGGGCGAGAGCAGTACTTC
TRBD2	TRBV2	few	TRBJ2-3	CASSALAGRDTQYF	TGTGCCAGCAGTGCGTTAGCGGGCAGAGATACGCAGTATTTT
-	TRBV7-2	-	TRBJ1-2	CASSQDKNYGYTF	TGTGCCAGCAGCCAAGACAAAAACTATGGCTACACCTTC
-	TRBV5-1	few	TRBJ2-3	CASSHLQTDTQYF	TGCGCCAGCAGCCACCTACAGACAGATACGCAGTATTTT
TRBD2	TRBV27	few	TRBJ2-5	CASSATSGEETQYF	TGTGCCAGCAGTGCGACTAGCGGGGAAGAGACCCAGTACTTC
-	TRBV6-4	few	TRBJ2-3	CASSQTREGTQYF	TGTGCCAGCAGCCAGACCCGGGAAGGTACGCAGTATTTT
TRBD1	TRBV30	-	TRBJ1-3	CAWDRDRGNTIYF	TGTGCCTGGGACAGGGATCGCGGAAACACCATATATTTT
-	TRBV5-6	few	TRBJ1-5	CASSSPRGNQPQHF	TGTGCCAGCAGCTCACCAAGGGGGAATCAGCCCCAGCATTTT
TRBD1	TRBV7-3	-	TRBJ2-1	CASSPGTASYNEQFF	TGTGCCAGCAGCCCCGGGACAGCATCCTACAATGAGCAGTTCTTC
-	TRBV28	few	TRBJ2-1	CASQGGSYNEQFF	TGTGCCAGCCAGGGGGGCTCCTACAATGAGCAGTTCTTC
-	TRBV11-3	-	TRBJ1-6	CASSANLPSPLHF	TGTGCCAGCAGTGCGAATCTCCCTTCACCCCTCCACTTT
-	TRBV2	few	TRBJ1-4	CASGREREKLFF	TGTGCCTCCGGGAGGGAACGTGAAAAACTGTTTTTT
TRBD1	TRBV15	few	TRBJ1-4	CATSAGQGREKLFF	TGTGCCACCAGCGCCGGACAGGGAAGGGAAAAACTGTTTTTT
TRBD2	TRBV5-1	-	TRBJ2-3	CASSQGTSGYTDTQYF	TGCGCCAGCAGCCAAGGGACTAGCGGGTACACAGATACGCAGTATTTT
TRBD1	TRBV18	-	TRBJ1-1	CASSPAGTGGTEAFF	TGTGCCAGCTCACCAGCAGGGACAGGGGGAACTGAAGCTTTCTTT
TRBD1	TRBV5-4	few	TRBJ2-7	CASSFDRGKQYF	TGTGCCAGCAGCTTCGACAGGGGAAAGCAGTACTTC
-	TRBV5-6	few	TRBJ1-1	CASSTDTEAFF	TGTGCCAGCAGCACAGACACTGAAGCTTTCTTT
-	TRBV29-1	-	TRBJ1-2	CSVARDGYGYTF	TGCAGCGTTGCCAGGGATGGGTATGGCTACACCTTC
-	TRBV7-6	few	TRBJ1-5	CASSLASGINQPQHF	TGTGCCAGCAGCTTAGCGTCAGGGATAAATCAGCCCCAGCATTTT
-	TRBV7-9	-	TRBJ2-7	CASSPGQRLRYEQYF	TGTGCCAGCAGCCCCGGACAGCGTTTGAGGTACGAGCAGTACTTC
-	TRBV6-1	few	TRBJ2-6	CASSALRGSGANVLTF	TGTGCCAGCAGTGCCCTCAGGGGCTCTGGGGCCAACGTCCTGACTTTC
-	TRBV7-9	few	TRBJ1-3	CASSLNGGNTIYF	TGTGCCAGCAGCTTAAACGGGGGAAACACCATATATTTT
TRBD1	TRBV9	few	TRBJ2-7	CASSVTQGATEQYF	TGTGCCAGCAGCGTAACCCAGGGGGCGACCGAGCAGTACTTC
TRBD1	TRBV14	-	TRBJ2-7	CASSPRTGGYEQYF	TGTGCCAGCAGCCCACGAACAGGGGGCTACGAGCAGTACTTC
-	TRBV4-2	few	TRBJ1-3	CASSQDPRSSGNTIYF	TGTGCCAGCAGCCAAGACCCTCGGAGCTCTGGAAACACCATATATTTT
TRBD2	TRBV10-3	few	TRBJ2-7	CAIKAGGRSYEQYF	TGTGCCATCAAAGCGGGGGGCAGGTCCTACGAGCAGTACTTC
-	TRBV7-2	many	TRBJ2-7	CASSLSLGGQEQYF	TGTGCCAGCAGCTTATCCCTGGGGGGGCAAGAGCAGTACTTC
TRBD2	TRBV5-8	many	TRBJ2-1	CASSFMATSGSIDEQFF	TGTGCCAGCAGCTTCATGGCGACTAGCGGGAGCATCGATGAGCAGTTCTTC
-	TRBV18	-	TRBJ1-1	CASGRVNTEAFF	TGTGCCAGCGGCAGGGTGAACACTGAAGCTTTCTTT
TRBD1	TRBV5-6	few	TRBJ2-5	CASSMTGVETQYF	TGTGCCAGCAGCATGACAGGGGTAGAGACCCAGTACTTC
-	TRBV29-1	few	TRBJ2-7	CSVWGEALEQYF	TGCAGCGTTTGGGGGGAAGCCCTCGAGCAGTACTTC